Sequencing of this TCR beta chain was carried out in a study of CD8 T cells in Susac syndrome. The CDR3 is 12 amino acids. Germline lookup yields CDR1 SNHLY and CDR2 FYNNEI. The V end was cut by 7 bases, the J end by 6 bases, with 10 bases between. TCR beta was sequenced from blood CD8+ and CD4+ T cells. It was negative isolation that provided the CD8+ and CD4+ T cells, whereas TEMRA cells were enriched by FACS. Roughly 0.45 to 1 ug RNA was reverse transcribed with random hexamers. In TCRdb, the immunoSEQ multiplex PCR reads were re-called with MiXCR into one record per CDR3 protein. The data show approximately 210,000 distinct CDR3 sequences, 95% seen once.

The sample consisted of CD4+ T cells from PBMCs. This chain uses TRBV2 with TRBJ2-1; maybe TRBD2 (6 bases). This sequence originates from a human donor with multiple sclerosis. CDR3 amino acids: CASTEGGNEQFF. DNA of the CDR3: TGTGCCAGCACAGAGGGAGGCAATGAGCAGTTCTTC.